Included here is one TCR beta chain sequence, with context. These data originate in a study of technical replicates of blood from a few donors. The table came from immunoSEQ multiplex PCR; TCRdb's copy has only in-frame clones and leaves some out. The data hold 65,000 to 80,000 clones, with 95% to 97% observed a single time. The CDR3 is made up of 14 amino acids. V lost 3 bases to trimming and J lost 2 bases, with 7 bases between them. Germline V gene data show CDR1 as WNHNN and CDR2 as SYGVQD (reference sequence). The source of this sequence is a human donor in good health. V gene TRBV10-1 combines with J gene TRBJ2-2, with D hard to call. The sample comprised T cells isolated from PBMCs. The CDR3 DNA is TGCGCCAGCAGTGACCCCGGTAACACCGGGGAGCTGTTTTTT. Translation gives CASSDPGNTGELFF.